This TCR beta chain was captured by sequencing in a study of blood T cell repertoires in COVID-19. V was shortened by 5 bases and J by 8 bases, with 12 bases between the two germline ends. The CDR3 is made up of 12 amino acids. Germline V lookup: CDR1 SEHNR, CDR2 FQNEAQ (reference sequence). Original methodology: By means of reference gene primer amplification, nucleated cell counts were estimated. Repertoires were generated with immunoSEQ multiplex PCR, while TCRdb's copy carries only in-frame clones and drops some. For V, J and clone size, that table is used; D and trimming come from the DNA. The sample lists over 120,000 clones, roughly 90% seen once, with about 1.7% in the top ten.

The rearrangement joins TRBV7-9 to TRBJ1-2, with a possible D match to TRBD1 (6 bases). The source material was peripheral blood. This clonotype originated in a man aged 65 to 79 with acute or convalescent COVID-19. CDR3 sequence: CASSRTAEGYTF. DNA for the CDR3: TGTGCCAGCAGCCGGACAGCGGAGGGCTACACCTTC. Combining the CDR3 with reference TRBV7-9 and TRBJ1-2 gives the whole variable domain DTGVSQNPRHKITKRGQNVTFRCDPISEHNRLYWYRQTLGQGPEFLTYFQNEAQLEKSRLLSDRFSAERPKGSFSTLEIQRTEQGDSAMYLCASSRTAEGYTFGSGTRLTVV.